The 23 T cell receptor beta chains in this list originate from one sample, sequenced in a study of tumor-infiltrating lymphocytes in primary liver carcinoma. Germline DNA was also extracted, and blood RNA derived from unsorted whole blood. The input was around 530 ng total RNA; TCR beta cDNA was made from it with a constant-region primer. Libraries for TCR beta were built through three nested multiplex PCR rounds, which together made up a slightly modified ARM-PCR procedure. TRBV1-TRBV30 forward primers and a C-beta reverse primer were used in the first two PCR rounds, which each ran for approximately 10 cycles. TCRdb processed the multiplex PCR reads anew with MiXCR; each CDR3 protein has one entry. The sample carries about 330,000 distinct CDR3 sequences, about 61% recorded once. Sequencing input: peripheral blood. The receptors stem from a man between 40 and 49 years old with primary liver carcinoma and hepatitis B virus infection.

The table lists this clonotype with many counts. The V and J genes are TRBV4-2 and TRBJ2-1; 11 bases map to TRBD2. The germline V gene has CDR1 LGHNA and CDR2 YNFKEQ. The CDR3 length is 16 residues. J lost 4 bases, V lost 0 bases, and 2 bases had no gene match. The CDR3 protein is CASSQDLAGGYNEQFF. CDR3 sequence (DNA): TGTGCCAGCAGCCAAGACCTAGCGGGAGGATACAATGAGCAGTTCTTC.

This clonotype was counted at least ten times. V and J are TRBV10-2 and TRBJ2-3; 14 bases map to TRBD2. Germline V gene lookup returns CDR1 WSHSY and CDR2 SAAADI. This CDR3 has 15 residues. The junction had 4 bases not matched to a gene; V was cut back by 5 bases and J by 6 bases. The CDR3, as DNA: TGCGCCAGCAGTCCCGGGACTAGCGGGAGTGATACGCAGTATTTT. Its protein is CASSPGTSGSDTQYF.

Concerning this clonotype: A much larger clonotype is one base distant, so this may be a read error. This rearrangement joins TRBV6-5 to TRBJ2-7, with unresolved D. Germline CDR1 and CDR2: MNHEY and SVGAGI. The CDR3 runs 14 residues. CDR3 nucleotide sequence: TGTACCAGCAGTTACTCGAGGCGGAACTACGAGCAGTACTTC. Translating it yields CTSSYSRRNYEQYF.

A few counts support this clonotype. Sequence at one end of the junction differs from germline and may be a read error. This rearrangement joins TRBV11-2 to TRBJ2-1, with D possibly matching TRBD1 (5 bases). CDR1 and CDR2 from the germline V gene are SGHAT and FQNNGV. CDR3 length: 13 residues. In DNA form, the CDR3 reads TGCGCCAACAGCTCACAGGTCTACAATGAGCAGTTCTTC. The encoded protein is CANSSQVYNEQFF. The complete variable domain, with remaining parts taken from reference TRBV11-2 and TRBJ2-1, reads EAGVAQSPRYKIIEKRQSVAFWCNPISGHATLYWYQQILGQGPKLLIQFQNNGVVDDSQLPKDRFSAERLKGVDSTLKIQPAKLEDSAVYLCANSSQVYNEQFFGPGTRLTVL.

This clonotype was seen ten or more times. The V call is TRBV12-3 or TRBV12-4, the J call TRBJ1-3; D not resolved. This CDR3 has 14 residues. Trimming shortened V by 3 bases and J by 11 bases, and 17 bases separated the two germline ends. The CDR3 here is CASSFGDNQWAIYF. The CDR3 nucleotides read TGTGCCAGCAGTTTCGGCGACAACCAGTGGGCCATATATTTT.

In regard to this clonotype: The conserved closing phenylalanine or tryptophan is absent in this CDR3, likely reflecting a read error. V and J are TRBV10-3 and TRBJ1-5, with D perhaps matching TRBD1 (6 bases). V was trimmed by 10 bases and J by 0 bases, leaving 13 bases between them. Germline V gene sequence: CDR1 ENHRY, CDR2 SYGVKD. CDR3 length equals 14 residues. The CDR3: CASGQLYSNQPQHL. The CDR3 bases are TGTGCCAGCGGACAGCTTTATAGCAATCAGCCCCAGCATCTT.

CDR3 amino acids: CASLLGPRNGEQFF. CDR3 nucleotide sequence: TGCGCCAGCCTTCTGGGCCCCCGAAACGGTGAGCAGTTCTTC. The gene calls are TRBV5-1 and TRBJ2-1; D not certain. Germline CDR1 and CDR2: SGHRS and YFSETQ. Trimming took 7 bases from V and 9 from J, leaving 20 bases between them. The CDR3 loop spans 14 amino acids. Full variable domain (rest looked up from reference TRBV5-1 and TRBJ2-1): KAGVTQTPRYLIKTRGQQVTLSCSPISGHRSVSWYQQTPGQGLQFLFEYFSETQRNKGNFPGRFSGRQFSNSRSEMNVSTLELGDSALYLCASLLGPRNGEQFFGPGTRLTVL.

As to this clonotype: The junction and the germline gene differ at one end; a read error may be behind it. DNA for the CDR3: TGTGCCGGCAGCCCCTGGACCCAGGGAGAGACCCAGTACTTC. It yields the protein CAGSPWTQGETQYF. The V gene is TRBV11-3, the J gene TRBJ2-5, with a weak D call TRBD1 (5 bases). This CDR3 contains 14 residues. Germline CDR1 is SGHNT and CDR2 is YENEEA.

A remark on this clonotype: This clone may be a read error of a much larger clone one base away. The CDR3 DNA reads as TGTGCCAGCAGCCCGGTCTACGAGCAGTACTTC. It codes for CASSPVYEQYF. The chain carries TRBV12-3 or TRBV12-4 and TRBJ2-7; no firm D call. Trimming left V 6 bases short and J 3 bases short, with 6 bases between. The CDR3 has 11 residues.

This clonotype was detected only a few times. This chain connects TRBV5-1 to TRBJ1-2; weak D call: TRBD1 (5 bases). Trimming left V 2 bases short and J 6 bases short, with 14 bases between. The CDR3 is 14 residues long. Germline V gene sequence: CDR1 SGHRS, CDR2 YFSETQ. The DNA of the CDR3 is TGCGCCAGCAGCTTAGTCAGGGCTGAAAATGGCTACACCTTC. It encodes CASSLVRAENGYTF. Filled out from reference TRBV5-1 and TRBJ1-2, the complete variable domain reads KAGVTQTPRYLIKTRGQQVTLSCSPISGHRSVSWYQQTPGQGLQFLFEYFSETQRNKGNFPGRFSGRQFSNSRSEMNVSTLELGDSALYLCASSLVRAENGYTFGSGTRLTVV.

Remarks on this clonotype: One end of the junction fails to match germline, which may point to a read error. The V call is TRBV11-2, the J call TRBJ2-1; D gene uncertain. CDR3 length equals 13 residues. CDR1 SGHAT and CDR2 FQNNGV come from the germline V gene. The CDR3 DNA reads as TGTGCCAACAGCTTGGCAGTCTACAATGAGCAGTTTTTC. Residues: CANSLAVYNEQFF.

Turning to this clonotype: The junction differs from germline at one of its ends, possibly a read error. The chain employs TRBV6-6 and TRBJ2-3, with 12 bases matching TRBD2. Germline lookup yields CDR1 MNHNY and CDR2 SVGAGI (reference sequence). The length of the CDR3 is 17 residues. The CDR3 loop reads CANRRRLAGEGTDMQYF. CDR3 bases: TGTGCCAACAGGAGAAGACTAGCGGGAGAAGGGACAGATATGCAGTATTTT.

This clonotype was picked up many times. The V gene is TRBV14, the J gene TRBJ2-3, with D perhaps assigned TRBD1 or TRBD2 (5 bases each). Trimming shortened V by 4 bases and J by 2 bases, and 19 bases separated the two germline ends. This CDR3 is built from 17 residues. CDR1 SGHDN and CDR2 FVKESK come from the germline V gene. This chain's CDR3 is CASSRWATRGTTDTQYF. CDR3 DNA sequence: TGTGCCAGCAGCCGATGGGCTACGAGAGGGACCACAGATACGCAGTATTTT.

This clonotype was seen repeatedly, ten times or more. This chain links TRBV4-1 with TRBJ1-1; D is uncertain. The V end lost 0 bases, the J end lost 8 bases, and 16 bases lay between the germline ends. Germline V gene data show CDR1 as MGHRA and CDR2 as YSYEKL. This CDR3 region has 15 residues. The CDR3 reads CASSQESGGPPEAFF. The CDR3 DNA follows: TGCGCCAGCAGCCAAGAATCAGGAGGGCCCCCAGAAGCTTTCTTT.

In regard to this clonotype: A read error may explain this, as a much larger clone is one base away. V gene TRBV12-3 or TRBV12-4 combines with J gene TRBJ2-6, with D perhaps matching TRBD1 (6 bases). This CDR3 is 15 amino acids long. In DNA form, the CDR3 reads TGTGCCAGCAGTTTTGGGGGCTCTGGGGCCAACGTCCTGGCTTTC. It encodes CASSFGGSGANVLAF.

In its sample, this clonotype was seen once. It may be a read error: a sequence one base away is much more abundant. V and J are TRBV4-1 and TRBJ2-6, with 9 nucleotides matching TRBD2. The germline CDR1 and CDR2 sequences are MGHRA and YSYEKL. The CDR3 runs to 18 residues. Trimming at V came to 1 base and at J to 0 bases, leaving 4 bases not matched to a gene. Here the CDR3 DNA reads TGCGCCAGCAGCCAAGCTAGCGGGAAGCGCTCTGGGGCCAACGTCCTGACTTTC. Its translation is CASSQASGKRSGANVLTF.

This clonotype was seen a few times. Written as DNA, the CDR3 is TGTGCCTGCAACCGGAACACAGGGACAGAGACCCAGTACTTC. This codes for CACNRNTGTETQYF. The V gene is TRBV6-1, the J gene TRBJ2-5; TRBD1 might be the D (6 bases). This CDR3 comprises 14 residues. The V and J ends lost 11 bases and 4 bases respectively, with 20 bases between them. The germline V gene encodes CDR1 MNHNS and CDR2 SASEGT.

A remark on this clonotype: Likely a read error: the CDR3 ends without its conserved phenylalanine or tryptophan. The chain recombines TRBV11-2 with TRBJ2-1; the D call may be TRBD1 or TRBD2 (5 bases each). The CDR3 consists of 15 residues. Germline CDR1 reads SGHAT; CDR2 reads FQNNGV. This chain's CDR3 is CASSLGRPSYNEQFI. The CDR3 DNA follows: TGCGCCAGCAGCTTGGGACGTCCTTCCTACAATGAGCAGTTCATC.

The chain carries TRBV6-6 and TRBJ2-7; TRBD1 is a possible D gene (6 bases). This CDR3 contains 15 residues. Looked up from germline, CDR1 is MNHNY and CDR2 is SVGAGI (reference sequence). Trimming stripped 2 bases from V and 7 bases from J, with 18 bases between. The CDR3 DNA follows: TGTGCCAGCAGTTACCTTTCCCTGACAGGCGGAGAGCAGTACTTC. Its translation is CASSYLSLTGGEQYF.

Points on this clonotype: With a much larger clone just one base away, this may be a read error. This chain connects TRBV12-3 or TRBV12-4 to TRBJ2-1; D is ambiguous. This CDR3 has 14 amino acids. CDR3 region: CAISPVGSYNERFF. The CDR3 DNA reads TGTGCCATCTCTCCGGTGGGCTCCTACAATGAGCGGTTCTTC.

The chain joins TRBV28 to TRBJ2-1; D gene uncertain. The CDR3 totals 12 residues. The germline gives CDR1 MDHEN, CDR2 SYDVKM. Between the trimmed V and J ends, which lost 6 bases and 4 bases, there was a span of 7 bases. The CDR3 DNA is TGTGCCAGCAGCCATGGTTACAATGAGCAGTTCTTC. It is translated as CASSHGYNEQFF.

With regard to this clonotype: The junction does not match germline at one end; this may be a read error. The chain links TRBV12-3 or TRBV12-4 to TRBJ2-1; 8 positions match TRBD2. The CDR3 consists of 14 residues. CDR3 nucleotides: TGTGCCAGCAGCCCGGGACTAGATCTCAATGAGCTGTTCTTC. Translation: CASSPGLDLNELFF.

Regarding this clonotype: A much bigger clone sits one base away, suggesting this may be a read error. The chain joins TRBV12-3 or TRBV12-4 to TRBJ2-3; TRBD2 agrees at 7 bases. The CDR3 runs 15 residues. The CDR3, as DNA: TGTGCCAGCAGCTTAGAAAGGGAGGGCACAGATATGCAGTATTTT. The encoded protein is CASSLEREGTDMQYF.